The clone carrying this TCR beta chain was counted once. The table came from immunoSEQ multiplex PCR; TCRdb's copy has only in-frame clones and leaves some out. The sample consists of some 110,000 clones, 65% to 85% of them appearing once. Germline CDR1 reads SGHVS; CDR2 reads FQNEAQ. The CDR3 sequence is 15 residues long. V shed 5 bases and J 3 bases; nucleotides not matched to a gene: 4. This record comes from a study of blood T cell repertoires in COVID-19. In terms of age and location, participants ranged from roughly 18 to 100 years and lived in approximately 24 US areas. The source is a woman between 25 and 40 years old who had recovered from COVID-19. What was sequenced was PBMCs or T cells enriched from blood (not recorded which). The J gene is TRBJ2-1, the V gene TRBV7-8, with TRBD1 matching 10 bases. DNA for the CDR3: TGTGCCAGCAGCCGGGACAGGGGTTTCTACAATGAGCAGTTCTTC. Amino acid sequence: CASSRDRGFYNEQFF.